Below are 27 T cell receptor beta chains sequenced from a single sample in a study of CD8+CD57+ T cells in acquired aplastic anemia. The template used for profiling TCR beta VDJ and CDR3 was genomic DNA. TCRdb re-derived calls from the reads in MiXCR, one entry per CDR3 protein. The sample carries around 190,000 distinct CDR3 sequences, around 50% recorded once. The sequenced sample was sorted CD4+, CD8+, or CD8+CD57+ T cells (not recorded which) from PBMCs. The receptors were sampled from a human donor in good health, serving as a control.

V is TRBV6-2 or TRBV6-3 and J is TRBJ1-2, with 8 bases lining up with TRBD1. There are 19 residues in the CDR3. CDR1 MNHEY and CDR2 SVGEGT come from the germline V gene. Unmatched junction bases numbered 18, after V lost 0 bases and J lost 6 bases. CDR3 protein: CASSYSFGRRQGSQDGYTF. The CDR3 DNA is TGTGCCAGCAGTTACTCGTTCGGGCGGAGACAGGGGAGCCAGGATGGCTACACCTTC.

The rearrangement links TRBV6-2 or TRBV6-3 to TRBJ2-5; D gene unclear. Trimming shortened V by 8 bases and J by 4 bases, and 8 bases separated the two germline ends. Germline V lookup: CDR1 MNHEY, CDR2 SVGEGT. The CDR3 covers 11 residues. CDR3 nucleotide sequence: TGTGCCAGCTCTAGGGTAGAGACCCAGTACTTC. Translating it yields CASSRVETQYF.

The chain recombines TRBV7-9 with TRBJ2-3; no clear D. The CDR3 loop spans 15 amino acids. CDR1 and CDR2 from the germline V gene are SEHNR and FQNEAQ (reference sequence). With 6 bases removed from V and 1 base from J, the gap between germline ends came to 14 bases. CDR3 nucleotide sequence: TGTGCCAGCAGTCTATGGTTTATCCGCACAGATACGCAGTATTTT. It encodes CASSLWFIRTDTQYF.

The V and J genes are TRBV5-4 and TRBJ1-2; TRBD1 matches 7 bases. V shed 2 bases and J 5 bases; nucleotides not matched to a gene: 6. The CDR3 sequence is 14 residues long. Looked up from germline, CDR1 is SGHNT and CDR2 is YYREEE (reference sequence). The CDR3: CASSLPDRAYGYTF. DNA for the CDR3: TGTGCCAGCAGCTTACCTGACAGGGCGTATGGCTACACCTTC.

The chain is built from TRBV7-9 and TRBJ2-7; D might be TRBD1 or TRBD2, each matching 6 bases. Germline CDR1 and CDR2: SEHNR and FQNEAQ (reference sequence). There are 17 residues in the CDR3. Deletions cut 5 bases from V and 2 bases from J, with 22 bases between. CDR3 amino acids: CASSESRDGGQPYEQYF. As DNA, the CDR3 is TGTGCCAGCAGCGAAAGTCGCGACGGGGGACAACCCTACGAGCAGTACTTC.

This clonotype has more than one count but fewer than ten. The V and J genes are TRBV19 and TRBJ1-1, with D possibly being TRBD1 (6 bases). CDR1 is LNHDA, CDR2 SQIVND, per germline (reference sequence). This CDR3 spans 12 amino acids. The V end lost 3 bases, the J end lost 7 bases, and 9 bases lay between the germline ends. CDR3 nucleotide sequence: TGTGCCAGTAGTATCGCCAGGGGTGAAGCTTTCTTT. Translation: CASSIARGEAFF.

This clonotype was seen just once. The J gene is TRBJ2-3, the V gene TRBV7-2; no clear D. The CDR3 totals 13 residues. The germline V gene encodes CDR1 SGHTA and CDR2 FQGNSA. CDR3 bases: TGTGTCGGCAGCTTGGACAGCACAGATACGCAGTATTTT. As protein: CVGSLDSTDTQYF.

In the case of this clonotype: A much larger clone lies one base from this, so it may be a read error. The chain carries TRBV7-8 and TRBJ1-3; unclear D gene. CDR3 size: 13 residues. CDR1 and CDR2 (germline): SGHVS, FQNEAQ. V shed 5 bases and J shed 0 bases, with 5 bases lying between them. For the CDR3, the DNA is TGTGCCAGCAGCCAAACCTCTGGAAACACCATATATTTT. Its protein is CASSQTSGNTIYF. Full variable domain (remainder filled in from reference TRBV7-8 and TRBJ1-3): GAGVSQSPRYKVAKRGQDVALRCDPISGHVSLFWYQQALGQGPEFLTYFQNEAQLDKSGLPSDRFFAERPEGSVSTLKIQRTQQEDSAVYLCASSQTSGNTIYFGEGSWLTVV.

The chain links TRBV7-2 to TRBJ2-7, with D maybe TRBD2 (5 bases). The CDR3 consists of 14 residues. V was trimmed by 1 base and J by 9 bases, leaving 16 bases between them. Germline values: CDR1 SGHTA, CDR2 FQGNSA. The CDR3 DNA reads as TGTGCCAGCAGCTTAGGGCTAGCAAGAGCGGCGCAGTACTTC. Amino acid sequence: CASSLGLARAAQYF.

This clonotype was counted many times. The V call is TRBV2, the J call TRBJ1-2, with D unclear. The V gene lost 3 bases and the J gene lost 6 bases, with 14 bases spanning the gap. Germline lookup yields CDR1 SNHLY and CDR2 FYNNEI. The CDR3 is made up of 14 amino acids. CDR3 DNA sequence: TGTGCCAGCAGTGACTACGCCTCGGGTGATGGCTACACCTTC. Its translation is CASSDYASGDGYTF.

The V and J genes are TRBV29-1 and TRBJ2-1, with D maybe TRBD2 (6 bases). The CDR3 is made up of 13 amino acids. The germline CDR1 and CDR2 sequences are SQVTM and ANQGSEA. V dropped 0 bases and J dropped 5 bases, with 8 bases sitting between them. The CDR3 nucleotides are TGCAGCGTTGAAGAGACTAGAAACAATGAGCAGTTCTTC. Its protein is CSVEETRNNEQFF.

This rearrangement joins TRBV19 to TRBJ2-7, with D tentatively TRBD1 or TRBD2 (6 bases each). The CDR3 has 14 residues. Germline-derived CDR1 and CDR2 are LNHDA and SQIVND (reference sequence). Trimming took off 5 bases at V and 2 bases at J, with 13 bases between the two ends. The CDR3 DNA follows: TGTGCCAGTAGTCGTAACAGGGAGGCCTACGAGCAGTACGTC. This gives the protein CASSRNREAYEQYV.

The CDR3 spells CSARQTGGQDEQFF. DNA of the CDR3: TGCAGTGCTAGGCAGACAGGGGGTCAGGATGAGCAGTTCTTC. The rearrangement joins TRBV20-1 to TRBJ2-1; 9 nucleotides agree with TRBD1. Germline loops: CDR1 DFQATT, CDR2 SNEGSKA (reference sequence). The J segment lost 8 bases and the V segment lost 3 bases, leaving 8 bases of the junction unmatched. This CDR3 is built from 14 residues.

Notes on this clonotype: A much larger clone sits a single nucleotide away, making a read error possible. This CDR3 is missing its conserved last phenylalanine or tryptophan, likely due to a read error. The genes are TRBV4-2 and TRBJ2-5; weak D call: TRBD2 (6 bases). With 8 bases removed from V and 5 bases from J, the gap between germline ends came to 21 bases. CDR3 length: 15 amino acids. Germline loops: CDR1 LGHNA, CDR2 YNFKEQ. The CDR3 region is CASSPLPAGRETQYS. The DNA of the CDR3 is TGTGCCAGCTCACCCCTCCCGGCAGGGAGGGAGACCCAGTACTCC.

The chain carries TRBV9 and TRBJ1-5, with no clear D. V shed 0 bases and J shed 11 bases, with 15 bases lying between them. Germline values: CDR1 SGDLS, CDR2 YYNGEE. The CDR3 runs 14 residues. The CDR3 loop is CASSVVFRPFTQHF. Here the CDR3 DNA reads TGTGCCAGCAGCGTAGTGTTTCGTCCTTTCACCCAGCATTTT.

V usage is TRBV10-3 and J usage is TRBJ2-7; perhaps TRBD1 as D (5 bases). Trimming removed 4 bases at V and 5 bases at J, with 12 bases between. Germline CDR1 ENHRY, CDR2 SYGVKD. The CDR3 extends over 13 amino acids. CDR3 DNA: TGTGCCATCAGTGGGGGCTTCGTCGACGAGCAGTACTTC. Encoded protein: CAISGGFVDEQYF.

This clonotype was observed many times. This chain joins TRBV10-3 and TRBJ1-3, with 7 nucleotides matching TRBD1. The CDR3 totals 15 residues. CDR1 ENHRY and CDR2 SYGVKD come from the germline V gene. V dropped 7 bases and J dropped 0; count of bases not matched to a gene: 6. In DNA, the CDR3 is TGTGCCATCACCCGGGACAGATCCTCTGGAAACACCATATATTTT. Translation: CAITRDRSSGNTIYF.

This clonotype has at least ten counts. Written as DNA, the CDR3 is TGTGCCACCAGGCTTGGCCGCCAAGAGACCCAGTACTTC. Translated, it gives CATRLGRQETQYF. This chain links TRBV24-1 with TRBJ2-5; D gene ambiguous. There are 13 residues in the CDR3. The V gene lost 7 bases and the J gene lost 1 base, with 9 bases spanning the gap. Germline CDR1 reads KGHDR; CDR2 reads SFDVKD.

This clonotype was counted at least ten times. The J gene is TRBJ2-7, the V gene TRBV14; D is possibly TRBD2 (6 bases). This CDR3 has 12 amino acids. Per germline, CDR1 SGHDN and CDR2 FVKESK. Trimming shortened V by 5 bases and J by 6 bases, and 11 bases separated the two germline ends. Here the CDR3 reads CASSLDYREQYF. The CDR3 DNA sequence: TGTGCCAGCAGCTTGGACTATCGCGAGCAGTACTTC.

This clonotype was seen at least ten times. V gene TRBV11-3 combines with J gene TRBJ2-5; D perhaps matches TRBD2 (6 bases). Looked up from germline, CDR1 is SGHNT and CDR2 is YENEEA. Trimming removed 3 bases from V and 1 base from J, with 6 bases in between. The length of the CDR3 is 13 residues. The CDR3 sequence is CASSFSGQETQYF. CDR3 bases: TGTGCCAGCAGCTTTAGCGGCCAAGAGACCCAGTACTTC.

This clonotype was seen many times. This chain connects TRBV7-8 to TRBJ1-1, with D unresolved. The CDR3 runs 13 residues. The V gene lost 0 bases and the J gene lost 4 bases, with 6 bases spanning the gap. CDR1 SGHVS and CDR2 FQNEAQ come from the germline V gene. The CDR3 loop reads CASSLADFTEAFF. CDR3 nucleotides: TGTGCCAGCAGCTTAGCGGATTTCACTGAAGCTTTCTTT.

The chain joins TRBV4-1 to TRBJ2-7, with TRBD1 identical over 8 bases. In germline, CDR1 is MGHRA, CDR2 YSYEKL. V was pared by 3 bases and J by 5 bases, with 3 bases of the junction left unmatched. The CDR3 covers 13 residues. CDR3 sequence reads: CASSQAQGDEQYF. The CDR3 region has the DNA TGCGCCAGCAGCCAGGCACAGGGGGACGAGCAGTACTTC.

There are many counts of this clonotype. The genes are TRBV19 and TRBJ1-2; no definite D call. V lost 0 bases and J lost 4, with 12 bases in between. Germline assignment: CDR1 LNHDA and CDR2 SQIVND (reference sequence). CDR3 length: 15 residues. The chain's CDR3 is CASSIDRGAIYGYTF. CDR3 coding DNA: TGTGCCAGTAGTATAGATCGAGGAGCGATCTATGGCTACACCTTC. Full variable domain (remainder filled in from reference TRBV19 and TRBJ1-2): DGGITQSPKYLFRKEGQNVTLSCEQNLNHDAMYWYRQDPGQGLRLIYYSQIVNDFQKGDIAEGYSVSREKKESFPLTVTSAQKNPTAFYLCASSIDRGAIYGYTFGSGTRLTVV.

This clonotype appeared many times. The chain joins TRBV12-3 or TRBV12-4 to TRBJ1-1; no firm D call. V lost 3 bases and J 0 bases, leaving 11 bases between the germline ends. The CDR3 has 15 residues. In DNA form, the CDR3 reads TGTGCCAGCAGTTTGGGTCCGGGCATGAACACTGAAGCTTTCTTT. Translating gives CASSLGPGMNTEAFF.

In its sample, this clonotype was seen many times. This chain joins TRBV19 and TRBJ2-2, with 7 nucleotides matching TRBD2. Germline values: CDR1 LNHDA, CDR2 SQIVND (reference sequence). V dropped 5 bases and J dropped 7; count of bases not matched to a gene: 4. The CDR3 is 13 amino acids. Written as DNA, the CDR3 is TGTGCCAGTAGTGGGCTAGCGGTCGGGGAGCTGTTTTTT. Translated, it gives CASSGLAVGELFF.

CDR3 residues: CASSLDREGAYEQYF. Written as DNA, the CDR3 is TGTGCCAGCAGCCTAGACAGGGAGGGAGCCTACGAGCAGTACTTC. The chain is built from TRBV7-6 and TRBJ2-7; either TRBD1 or TRBD2 may supply D (7 bases each). This CDR3 contains 15 residues. V lost 5 bases and J 2 bases, leaving 16 bases between the germline ends. Germline lookup yields CDR1 SGHVS and CDR2 FNYEAQ.

This clonotype was counted at least ten times. V gene TRBV2 combines with J gene TRBJ1-5; D not certain. This CDR3 is built from 18 residues. The V end lost 1 base, the J end lost 0 bases, and 16 bases lay between the germline ends. Germline V lookup: CDR1 SNHLY, CDR2 FYNNEI. For the CDR3, the DNA is TGTGCCAGCAGTGAAGAGGAAGGTAGCGGCTATAGCAATCAGCCCCAGCATTTT. Amino acids: CASSEEEGSGYSNQPQHF.